The T cell receptor beta chain under discussion was sequenced for a study of human T cells and chemical hapten exposure. Study-level results: Expanded TCRs showed more large CDR3 clusters than pre-sensitization or healthy control sets.

This clonotype was counted between two and nine times. Its antigen is not identified. Time point described: pre-sensitization, week 0. Treatment here: therapeutic diphenylcyclopropenone sensitization with weekly scalp DPC. Before extraction, the whole blood was not fractionated, and total RNA was taken from it. A single record per CDR3 protein comes from TCRdb applying MiXCR to the RACE reads. Of 270,000 or so distinct CDR3 sequences in the sample, almost 8% were seen once. The V end lost 5 bases, the J end lost 2 bases, and 15 bases lay between the germline ends. This CDR3 is 15 amino acids long. CDR1 is SGHRS and CDR2 is YFSETQ in the germline V gene.

The sequence came from a man younger than 30 with alopecia areata. Some clones in this sample may be carry-over from other donors' samples. This rearrangement joins TRBV5-1 to TRBJ2-3, with unresolved D. The specimen was whole blood, collected in connection with sensitization to the hapten diphenylcyclopropenone (DPC). The chain's CDR3 is CASSRVSPLTDTQYF. Here the CDR3 DNA reads TGCGCCAGCAGTAGGGTCTCACCACTCACAGATACGCAGTATTTT.